This T cell receptor (beta chain) originates from a study of blood T cell repertoires in COVID-19. Overall study: PBMCs, B-cell-depleted T cells, or T cells provided the cDNA or gDNA that made up the material.

Enrolled through a virtual design, the participants were between roughly 18 and 95 years of age and came from about two dozen US areas. The CDR3 is 17 residues long. Germline V gene data show CDR1 as SGHVS and CDR2 as FQNEAQ. With V trimmed by 5 bases and J by 2 bases, 8 bases remained unmatched. In the original workflow: Estimates of nucleated cell counts were drawn from the amplification of reference gene primers. TCRdb keeps only in-frame clones here, not all; method: immunoSEQ multiplex PCR. That table supplies the V and J calls and clone size; D and trimming were determined from the DNA. Here the sample spans roughly 250,000 clones, about 91% being singletons. This clone was picked up a small number of times.

V is TRBV7-8 and J is TRBJ2-3; 12 bases are a match to TRBD2. The receptor was derived from a woman aged 35 to 49 with acute COVID-19. The specimen was PBMCs or T cells enriched from blood (not recorded which). The CDR3 DNA reads TGTGCCAGCAGCCCCAAACGACTAGCGGGAGTCACAGATACGCAGTATTTT. Protein: CASSPKRLAGVTDTQYF.